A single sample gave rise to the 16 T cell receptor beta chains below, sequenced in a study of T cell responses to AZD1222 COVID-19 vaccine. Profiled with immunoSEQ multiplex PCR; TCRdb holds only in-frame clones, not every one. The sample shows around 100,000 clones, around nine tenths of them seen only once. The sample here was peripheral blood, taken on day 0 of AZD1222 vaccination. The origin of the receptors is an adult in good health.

The CDR3 spells CASSLDTAVANYGYTF. The CDR3 DNA reads TGTGCCAGCAGCTTAGATACGGCAGTAGCTAACTATGGCTACACCTTC. This rearrangement joins TRBV7-2 to TRBJ1-2; the D is unclear. From germline, CDR1 is SGHTA and CDR2 FQGNSA. The CDR3 covers 16 residues. Trimming cost V 1 base and J 0 bases, with 12 bases left between them.

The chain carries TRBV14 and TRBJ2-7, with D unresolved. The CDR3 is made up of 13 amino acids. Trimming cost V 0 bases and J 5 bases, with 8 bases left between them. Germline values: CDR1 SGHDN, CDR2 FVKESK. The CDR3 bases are TGTGCCAGCAGCCAAGATTGGGTGGACGAGCAGTACTTC. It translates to CASSQDWVDEQYF.

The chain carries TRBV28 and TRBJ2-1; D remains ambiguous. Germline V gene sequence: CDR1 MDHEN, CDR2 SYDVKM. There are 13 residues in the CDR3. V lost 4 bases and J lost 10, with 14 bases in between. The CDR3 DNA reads TGTGCCAGCAGTTCCCTTGGGCCCGGGGAGCAGTTCTTC. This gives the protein CASSSLGPGEQFF.

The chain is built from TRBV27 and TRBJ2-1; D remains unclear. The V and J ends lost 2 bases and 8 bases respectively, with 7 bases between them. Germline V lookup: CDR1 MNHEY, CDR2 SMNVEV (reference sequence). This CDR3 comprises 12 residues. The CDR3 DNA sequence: TGTGCCAGCAGTTTAGGCGTCGATGAGCAGTTCTTC. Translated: CASSLGVDEQFF.

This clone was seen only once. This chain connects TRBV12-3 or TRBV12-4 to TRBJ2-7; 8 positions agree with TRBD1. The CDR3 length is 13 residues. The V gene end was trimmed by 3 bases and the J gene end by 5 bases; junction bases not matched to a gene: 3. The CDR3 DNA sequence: TGTGCCAGCAGTTTGACAGGGGTGCACGAGCAGTACTTC. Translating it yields CASSLTGVHEQYF.

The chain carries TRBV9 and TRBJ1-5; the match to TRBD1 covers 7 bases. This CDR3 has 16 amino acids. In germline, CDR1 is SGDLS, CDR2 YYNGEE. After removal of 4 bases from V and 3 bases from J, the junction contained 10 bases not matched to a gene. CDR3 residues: CASSPGWTGYNQPQHF. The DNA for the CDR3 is TGTGCCAGCAGCCCGGGGTGGACAGGTTACAATCAGCCCCAGCATTTT.

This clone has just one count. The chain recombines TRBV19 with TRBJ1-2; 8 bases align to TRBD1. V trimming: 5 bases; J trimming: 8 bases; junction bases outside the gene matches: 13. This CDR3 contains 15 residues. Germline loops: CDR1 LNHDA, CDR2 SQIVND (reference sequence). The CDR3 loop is CASSAALADRDGYTF. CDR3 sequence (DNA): TGTGCCAGTAGTGCGGCCTTGGCGGACAGGGACGGCTACACCTTC.

CDR3 loop: CASSQDTSGSTDTQYF. The CDR3, as DNA: TGTGCCAGCAGCCAAGATACTAGCGGCTCCACAGATACGCAGTATTTT. The V gene is TRBV3-1 (or the pseudogene TRBV3-2), the J gene TRBJ2-3, with 8 bases that match TRBD2. Germline trimming cut 0 bases from V and 2 bases from J; bases unmatched to any gene: 4. Looked up from germline, CDR1 is LGHDT and CDR2 is YNNKEL (reference sequence). This CDR3 spans 16 amino acids.

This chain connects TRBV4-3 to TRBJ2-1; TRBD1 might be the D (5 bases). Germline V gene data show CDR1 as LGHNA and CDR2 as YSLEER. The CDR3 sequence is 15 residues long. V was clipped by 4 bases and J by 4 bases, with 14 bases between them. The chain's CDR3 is CASSPSSQGYNEQFF. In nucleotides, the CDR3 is TGCGCCAGCAGCCCGTCCTCCCAGGGATACAATGAGCAGTTCTTC.

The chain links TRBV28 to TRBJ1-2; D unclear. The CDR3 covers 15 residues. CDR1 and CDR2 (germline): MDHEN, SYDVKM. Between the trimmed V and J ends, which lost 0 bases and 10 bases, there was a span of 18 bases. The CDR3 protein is CASSLWGSGVVFYTF. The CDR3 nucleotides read TGTGCCAGCAGTTTATGGGGGAGCGGGGTTGTTTTCTACACCTTC.

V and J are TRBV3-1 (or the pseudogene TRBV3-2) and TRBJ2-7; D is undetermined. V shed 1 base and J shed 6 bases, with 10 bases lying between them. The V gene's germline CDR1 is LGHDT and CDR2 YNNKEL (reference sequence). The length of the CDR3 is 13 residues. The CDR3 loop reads CASSQVEYGEQYF. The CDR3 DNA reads TGTGCCAGCAGCCAAGTGGAGTACGGCGAGCAGTACTTC.

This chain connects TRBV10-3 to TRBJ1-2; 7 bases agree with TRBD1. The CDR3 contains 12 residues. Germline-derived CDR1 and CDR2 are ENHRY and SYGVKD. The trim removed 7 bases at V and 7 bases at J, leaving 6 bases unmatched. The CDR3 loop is CAITPQGGGYTF. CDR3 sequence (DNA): TGTGCCATCACCCCGCAGGGGGGTGGCTACACCTTC.

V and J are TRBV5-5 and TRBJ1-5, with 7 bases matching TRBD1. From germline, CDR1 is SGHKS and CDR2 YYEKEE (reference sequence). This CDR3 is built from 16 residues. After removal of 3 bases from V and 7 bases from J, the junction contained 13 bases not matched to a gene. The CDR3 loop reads CASSSTGPGHHQPQHF. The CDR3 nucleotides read TGTGCCAGCAGCTCGACAGGGCCCGGTCATCACCAGCCCCAGCATTTT. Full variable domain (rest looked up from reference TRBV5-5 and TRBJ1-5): DAGVTQSPTHLIKTRGQQVTLRCSPISGHKSVSWYQQVLGQGPQFIFQYYEKEERGRGNFPDRFSARQFPNYSSELNVNALLLGDSALYLCASSSTGPGHHQPQHFGDGTRLSIL.

CDR3 DNA sequence: TGCAGCGGTGCTGGGATGAACACTGAAGCTTTCTTT. This gives the protein CSGAGMNTEAFF. This chain links TRBV29-1 with TRBJ1-1; unclear D gene. V was shortened by 7 bases and J by 0 bases, with 9 bases between the two germline ends. Germline CDR1 SQVTM, CDR2 ANQGSEA. This CDR3 is 12 amino acids long.

CDR3 bases: TGTGCCAGCCGTACTCCGGGACATGGAGCAGAGACCCAGTACTTC. Translating it yields CASRTPGHGAETQYF. The chain carries TRBV7-2 and TRBJ2-5; D is possibly TRBD1 (6 bases). V was pared by 8 bases and J by 4 bases, with 20 bases between. The germline V gene encodes CDR1 SGHTA and CDR2 FQGNSA. The CDR3 extends over 15 amino acids.

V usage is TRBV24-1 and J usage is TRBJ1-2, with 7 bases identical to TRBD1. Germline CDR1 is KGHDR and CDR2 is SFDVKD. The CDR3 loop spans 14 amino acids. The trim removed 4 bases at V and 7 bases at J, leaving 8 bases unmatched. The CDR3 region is CATSDPDRAIGYTF. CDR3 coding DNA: TGTGCCACCAGTGACCCCGACAGGGCCATTGGCTACACCTTC.